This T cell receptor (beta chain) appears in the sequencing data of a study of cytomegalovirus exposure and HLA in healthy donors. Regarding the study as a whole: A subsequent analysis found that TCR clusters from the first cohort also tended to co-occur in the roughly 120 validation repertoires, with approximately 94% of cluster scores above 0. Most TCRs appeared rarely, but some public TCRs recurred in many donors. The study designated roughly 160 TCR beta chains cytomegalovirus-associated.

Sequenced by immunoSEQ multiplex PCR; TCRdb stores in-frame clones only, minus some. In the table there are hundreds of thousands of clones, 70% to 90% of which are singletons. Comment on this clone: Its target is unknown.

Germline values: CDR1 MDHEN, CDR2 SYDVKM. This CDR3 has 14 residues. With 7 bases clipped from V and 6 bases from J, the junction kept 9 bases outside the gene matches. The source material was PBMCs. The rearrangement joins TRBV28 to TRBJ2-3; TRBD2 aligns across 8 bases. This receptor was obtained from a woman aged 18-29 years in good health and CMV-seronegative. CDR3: CASTKAGDPDTQYF. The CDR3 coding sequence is TGTGCCAGCACTAAAGCGGGGGACCCGGATACGCAGTATTTT.